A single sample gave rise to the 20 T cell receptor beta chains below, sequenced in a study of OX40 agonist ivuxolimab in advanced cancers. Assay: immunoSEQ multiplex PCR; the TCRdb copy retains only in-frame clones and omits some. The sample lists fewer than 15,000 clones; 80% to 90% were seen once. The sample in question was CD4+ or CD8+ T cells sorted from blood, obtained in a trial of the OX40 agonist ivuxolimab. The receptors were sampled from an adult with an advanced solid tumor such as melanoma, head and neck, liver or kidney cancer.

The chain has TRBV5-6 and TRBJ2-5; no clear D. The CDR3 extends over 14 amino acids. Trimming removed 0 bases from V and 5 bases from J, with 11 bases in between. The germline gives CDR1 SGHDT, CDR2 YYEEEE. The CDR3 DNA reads TGTGCCAGCAGCTTGGGGACCGGTTCTGAGACCCAGTACTTC. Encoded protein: CASSLGTGSETQYF.

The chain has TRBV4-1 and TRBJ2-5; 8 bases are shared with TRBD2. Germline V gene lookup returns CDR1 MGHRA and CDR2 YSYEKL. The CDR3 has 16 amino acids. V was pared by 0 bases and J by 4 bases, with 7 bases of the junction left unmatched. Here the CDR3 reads CASSQDVPLAAETQYF. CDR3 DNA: TGCGCCAGCAGCCAAGACGTCCCACTAGCGGCAGAGACCCAGTACTTC.

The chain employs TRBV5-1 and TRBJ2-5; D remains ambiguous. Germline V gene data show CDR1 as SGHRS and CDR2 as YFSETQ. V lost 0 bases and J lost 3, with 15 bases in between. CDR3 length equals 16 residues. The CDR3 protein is CASSLGARWSEETQYF. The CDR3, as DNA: TGCGCCAGCAGCTTGGGGGCCCGGTGGTCCGAAGAGACCCAGTACTTC.

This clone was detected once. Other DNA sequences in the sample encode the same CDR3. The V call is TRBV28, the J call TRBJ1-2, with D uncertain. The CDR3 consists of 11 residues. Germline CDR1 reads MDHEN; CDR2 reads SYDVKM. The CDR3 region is CVCGQNYGYTF. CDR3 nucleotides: TGTGTGTGTGGGCAAAACTATGGCTACACCTTC.

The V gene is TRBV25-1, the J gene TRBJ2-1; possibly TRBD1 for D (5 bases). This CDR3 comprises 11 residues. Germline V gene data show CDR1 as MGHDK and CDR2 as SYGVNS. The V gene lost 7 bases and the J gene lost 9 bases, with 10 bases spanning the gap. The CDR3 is CASKKGFEQFF. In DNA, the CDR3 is TGTGCCAGCAAAAAGGGGTTTGAGCAGTTCTTC.

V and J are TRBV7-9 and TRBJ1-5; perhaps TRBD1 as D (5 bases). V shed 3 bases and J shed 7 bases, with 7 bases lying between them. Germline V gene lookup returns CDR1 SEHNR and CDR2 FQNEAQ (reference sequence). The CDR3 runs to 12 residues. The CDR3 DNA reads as TGTGCCAGCAGCTTGGGGGTCCAGCCCCAGCATTTT. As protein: CASSLGVQPQHF. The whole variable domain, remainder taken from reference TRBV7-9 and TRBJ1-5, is DTGVSQNPRHKITKRGQNVTFRCDPISEHNRLYWYRQTLGQGPEFLTYFQNEAQLEKSRLLSDRFSAERPKGSFSTLEIQRTEQGDSAMYLCASSLGVQPQHFGDGTRLSIL.

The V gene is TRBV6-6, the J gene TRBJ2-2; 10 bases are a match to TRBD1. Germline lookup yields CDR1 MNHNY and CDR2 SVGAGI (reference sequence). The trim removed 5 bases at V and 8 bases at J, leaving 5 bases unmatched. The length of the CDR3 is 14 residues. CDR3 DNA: TGTGCCAGCAGTCCGGACAGGGGGTTGGGGGAGCTGTTTTTT. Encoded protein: CASSPDRGLGELFF.

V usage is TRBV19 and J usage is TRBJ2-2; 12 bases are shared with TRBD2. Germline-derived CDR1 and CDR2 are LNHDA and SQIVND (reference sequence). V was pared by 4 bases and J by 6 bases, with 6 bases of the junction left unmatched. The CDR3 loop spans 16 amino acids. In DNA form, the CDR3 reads TGTGCCAGTAGTACCCACTCTAGCGGGAGGGCCGGGGAGCTGTTTTTT. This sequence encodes CASSTHSSGRAGELFF. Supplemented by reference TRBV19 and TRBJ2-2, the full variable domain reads DGGITQSPKYLFRKEGQNVTLSCEQNLNHDAMYWYRQDPGQGLRLIYYSQIVNDFQKGDIAEGYSVSREKKESFPLTVTSAQKNPTAFYLCASSTHSSGRAGELFFGEGSRLTVL.

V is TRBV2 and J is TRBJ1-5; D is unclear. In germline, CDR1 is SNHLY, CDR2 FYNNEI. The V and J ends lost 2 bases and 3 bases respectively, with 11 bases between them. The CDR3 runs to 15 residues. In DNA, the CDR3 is TGTGCCAGCAGTGAATTCGGGCAGCACAATCAGCCCCAGCATTTT. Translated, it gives CASSEFGQHNQPQHF.

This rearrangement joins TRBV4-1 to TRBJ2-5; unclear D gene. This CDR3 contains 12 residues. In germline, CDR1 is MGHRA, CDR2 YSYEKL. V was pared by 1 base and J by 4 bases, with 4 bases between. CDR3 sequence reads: CASSQGVETQYF. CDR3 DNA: TGCGCCAGCAGCCAAGGAGTAGAGACCCAGTACTTC.

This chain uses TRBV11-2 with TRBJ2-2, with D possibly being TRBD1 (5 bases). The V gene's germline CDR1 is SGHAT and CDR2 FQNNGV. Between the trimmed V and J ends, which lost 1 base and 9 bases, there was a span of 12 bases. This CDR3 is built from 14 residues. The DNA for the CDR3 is TGTGCCAGCAGCTTAGGGGCAGGGATCAGGGAGCTGTTTTTT. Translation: CASSLGAGIRELFF.

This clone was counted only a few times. The CDR3 nucleotides read TGTGCCATCAGAGGGATGACAGGGAGGGCCTACGAGCAGTACTTC. Amino acids: CAIRGMTGRAYEQYF. The chain carries TRBV10-3 and TRBJ2-7; D may correspond to TRBD1 or TRBD2 (7 bases each). The germline gives CDR1 ENHRY, CDR2 SYGVKD. The CDR3 consists of 15 residues. The V gene lost 6 bases and the J gene lost 2 bases, with 17 bases spanning the gap.

The CDR3 DNA is TGTGCCAGCAGCTTCGTGGGACAGGGATACAATGAGCAGTTCTTC. Translation gives CASSFVGQGYNEQFF. J is TRBJ2-1 and V is TRBV13; 9 positions match TRBD1. The germline CDR1 and CDR2 sequences are PRHDT and FYEKMQ (reference sequence). Trimming cost V 3 bases and J 4 bases; bases outside gene matches: 4. This CDR3 contains 15 residues.

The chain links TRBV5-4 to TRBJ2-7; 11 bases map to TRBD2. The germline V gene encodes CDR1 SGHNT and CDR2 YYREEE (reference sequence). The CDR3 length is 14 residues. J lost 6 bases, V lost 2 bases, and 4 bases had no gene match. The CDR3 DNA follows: TGTGCCAGCAGCTTTCTAGCGGGAGGCCCCGAGCAGTACTTC. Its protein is CASSFLAGGPEQYF.

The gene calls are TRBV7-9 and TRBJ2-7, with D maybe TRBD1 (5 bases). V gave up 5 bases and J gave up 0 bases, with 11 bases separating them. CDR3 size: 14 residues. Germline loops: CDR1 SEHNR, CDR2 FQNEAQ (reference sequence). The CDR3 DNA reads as TGTGCCAGCAGCCAAGACAGCTCCTCCTACGAGCAGTACTTC. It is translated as CASSQDSSSYEQYF.

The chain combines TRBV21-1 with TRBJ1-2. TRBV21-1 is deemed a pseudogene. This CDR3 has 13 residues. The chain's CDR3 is CASSKEGSYGYTF. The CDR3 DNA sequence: TGTGCCAGCAGCAAAGAAGGTTCCTATGGCTACACCTTC.

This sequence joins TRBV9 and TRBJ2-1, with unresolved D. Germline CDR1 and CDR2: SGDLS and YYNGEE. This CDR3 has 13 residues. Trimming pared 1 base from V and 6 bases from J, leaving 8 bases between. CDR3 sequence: CASSVFAANEQFF. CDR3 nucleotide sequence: TGTGCCAGCAGCGTATTCGCCGCCAATGAGCAGTTCTTC.

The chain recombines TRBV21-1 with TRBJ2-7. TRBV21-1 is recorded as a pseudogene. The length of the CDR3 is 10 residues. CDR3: CGGVTYEQYF. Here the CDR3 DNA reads TGTGGGGGTGTTACCTACGAGCAGTACTTC.

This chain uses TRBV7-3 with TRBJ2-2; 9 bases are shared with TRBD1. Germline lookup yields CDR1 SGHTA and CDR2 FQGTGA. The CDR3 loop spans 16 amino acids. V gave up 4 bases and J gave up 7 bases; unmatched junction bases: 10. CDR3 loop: CASSYYRDREGGELFF. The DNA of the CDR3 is TGTGCCAGCAGCTACTACCGGGACAGGGAGGGCGGGGAGCTGTTTTTT.

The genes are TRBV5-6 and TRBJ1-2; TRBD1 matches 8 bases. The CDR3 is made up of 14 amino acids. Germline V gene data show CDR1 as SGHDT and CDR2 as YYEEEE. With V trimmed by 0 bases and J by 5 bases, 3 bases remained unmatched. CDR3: CASSLGQGAYGYTF. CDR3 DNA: TGTGCCAGCAGCTTGGGGCAGGGGGCGTATGGCTACACCTTC. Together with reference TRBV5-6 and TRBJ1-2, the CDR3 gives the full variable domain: DAGVTQSPTHLIKTRGQQVTLRCSPKSGHDTVSWYQQALGQGPQFIFQYYEEEERQRGNFPDRFSGHQFPNYSSELNVNALLLGDSALYLCASSLGQGAYGYTFGSGTRLTVV.